This T cell receptor (beta chain) was sequenced for a study of blood T cells in healthy people across ages. Study-wide findings and caveats: Older individuals had lower TCR beta diversity per million T cells (the decline was roughly linear). Unknown donor CMV status possibly confounded expanded clonotype changes.

Looked up from germline, CDR1 is DFQATT and CDR2 is SNEGSKA (reference sequence). V lost 2 bases and J 5 bases, leaving 13 bases between the germline ends. This CDR3 spans 14 amino acids. A sample-barcoded 5' primer and a J-beta primer mix were used in a second PCR of roughly 7 to 11 cycles. Researchers report that a template-switch adaptor with 12 random nucleotides tagged each cDNA molecule. TCRdb called the 5' RACE reads again in MiXCR, with one record for every CDR3 protein. The data show about 2 million distinct CDR3 sequences, about 49% seen once. With regard to this clonotype: Its specificity is unknown.

Samples each yielded at least 6 micrograms of total RNA. The sequenced sample consisted of blood. The origin of this receptor is a woman aged 40 to 49 in good health. The chain combines TRBV20-1 with TRBJ2-1; D gene unclear. The CDR3 coding sequence is TGCAGTGCTAGATCGGTAACCAGTCACAATGAGCAGTTCTTC. Amino acid sequence: CSARSVTSHNEQFF.